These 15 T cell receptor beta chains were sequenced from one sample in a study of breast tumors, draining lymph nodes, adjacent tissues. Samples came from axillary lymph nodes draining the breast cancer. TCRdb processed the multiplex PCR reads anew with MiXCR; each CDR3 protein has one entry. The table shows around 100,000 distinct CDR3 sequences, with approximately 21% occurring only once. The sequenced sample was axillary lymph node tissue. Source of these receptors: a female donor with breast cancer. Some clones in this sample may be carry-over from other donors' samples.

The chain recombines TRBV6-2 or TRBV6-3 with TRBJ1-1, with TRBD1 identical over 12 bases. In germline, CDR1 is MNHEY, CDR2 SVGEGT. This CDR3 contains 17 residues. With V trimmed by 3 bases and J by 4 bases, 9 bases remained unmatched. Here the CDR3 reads CASSYVGTGGFGTEAFF. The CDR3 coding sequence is TGTGCCAGCAGTTATGTCGGGACAGGGGGCTTCGGCACTGAAGCTTTCTTT.

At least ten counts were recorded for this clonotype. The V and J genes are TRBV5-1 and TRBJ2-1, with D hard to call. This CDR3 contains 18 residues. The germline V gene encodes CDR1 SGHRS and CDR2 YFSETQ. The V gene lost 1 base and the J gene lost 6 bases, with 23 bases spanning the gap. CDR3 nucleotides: TGCGCCAGCAGCTTGTTCTATCTGCGCGGACGAGAAGTCAATGAGCAGTTCTTC. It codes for CASSLFYLRGREVNEQFF. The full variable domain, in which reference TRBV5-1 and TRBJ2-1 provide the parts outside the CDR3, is KAGVTQTPRYLIKTRGQQVTLSCSPISGHRSVSWYQQTPGQGLQFLFEYFSETQRNKGNFPGRFSGRQFSNSRSEMNVSTLELGDSALYLCASSLFYLRGREVNEQFFGPGTRLTVL.

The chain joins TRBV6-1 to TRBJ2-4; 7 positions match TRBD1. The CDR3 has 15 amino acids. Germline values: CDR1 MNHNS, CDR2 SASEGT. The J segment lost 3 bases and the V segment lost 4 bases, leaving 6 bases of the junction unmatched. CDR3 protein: CASSVGGGGKNIQYF. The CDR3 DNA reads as TGTGCCAGCAGTGTAGGGGGCGGTGGCAAAAACATTCAGTACTTC.

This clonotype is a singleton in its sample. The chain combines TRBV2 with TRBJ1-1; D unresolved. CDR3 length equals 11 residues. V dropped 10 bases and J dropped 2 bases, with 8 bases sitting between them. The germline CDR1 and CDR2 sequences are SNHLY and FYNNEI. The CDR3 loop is CATAVNTEAFF. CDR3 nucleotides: TGTGCCACTGCAGTTAACACTGAAGCTTTCTTT.

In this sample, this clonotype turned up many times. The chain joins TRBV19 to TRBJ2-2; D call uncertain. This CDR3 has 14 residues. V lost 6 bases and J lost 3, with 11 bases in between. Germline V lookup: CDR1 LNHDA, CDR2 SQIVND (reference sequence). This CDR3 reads CASRPPGYTGELFF. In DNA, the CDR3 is TGTGCCAGTAGGCCACCTGGGTACACCGGGGAGCTGTTTTTT.

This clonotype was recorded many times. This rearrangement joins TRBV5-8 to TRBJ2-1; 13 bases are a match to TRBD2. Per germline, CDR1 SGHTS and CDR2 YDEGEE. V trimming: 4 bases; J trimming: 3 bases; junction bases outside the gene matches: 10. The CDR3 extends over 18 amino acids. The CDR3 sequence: CASSEGLAGISFYNEQFF. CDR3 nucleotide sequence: TGTGCCAGCAGCGAGGGACTAGCGGGAATATCATTCTACAATGAGCAGTTCTTC.

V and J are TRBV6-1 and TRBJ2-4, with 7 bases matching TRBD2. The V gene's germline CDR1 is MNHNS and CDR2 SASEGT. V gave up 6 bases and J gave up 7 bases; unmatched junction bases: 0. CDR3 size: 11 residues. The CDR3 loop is CASRGGNIQYF. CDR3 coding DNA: TGTGCCAGCAGGGGGGGGAACATTCAGTACTTC.

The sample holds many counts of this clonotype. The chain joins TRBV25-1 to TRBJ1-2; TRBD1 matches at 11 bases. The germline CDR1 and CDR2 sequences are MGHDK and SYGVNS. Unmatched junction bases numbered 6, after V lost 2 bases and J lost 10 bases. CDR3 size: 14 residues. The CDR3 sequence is CASSEPGDRGDYTF. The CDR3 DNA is TGTGCCAGCAGTGAACCTGGGGACAGGGGGGACTACACCTTC.

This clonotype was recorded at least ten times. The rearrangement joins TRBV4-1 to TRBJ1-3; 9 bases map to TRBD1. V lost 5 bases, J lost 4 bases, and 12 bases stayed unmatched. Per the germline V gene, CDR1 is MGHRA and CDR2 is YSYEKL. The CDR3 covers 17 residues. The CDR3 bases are TGCGCCAGCAGCGTCGGGACAGGGAGGCGAGAGGGAAACACCATATATTTT. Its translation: CASSVGTGRREGNTIYF.

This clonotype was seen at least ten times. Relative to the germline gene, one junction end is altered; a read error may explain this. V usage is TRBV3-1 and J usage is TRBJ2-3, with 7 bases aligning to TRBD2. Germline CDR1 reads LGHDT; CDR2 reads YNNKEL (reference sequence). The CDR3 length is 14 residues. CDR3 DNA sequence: TGTGCCAGCCGCCACGGGGGAGGGGCAGATACGCAGTATTTT. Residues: CASRHGGGADTQYF.

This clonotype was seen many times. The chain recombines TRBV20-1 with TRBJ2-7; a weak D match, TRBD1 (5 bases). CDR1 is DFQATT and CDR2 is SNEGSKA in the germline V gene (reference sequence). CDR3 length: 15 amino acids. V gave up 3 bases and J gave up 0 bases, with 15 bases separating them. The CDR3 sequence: CSASKWGPSSYEQYF. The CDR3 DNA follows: TGCAGTGCTAGTAAATGGGGCCCGAGCTCCTACGAGCAGTACTTC.

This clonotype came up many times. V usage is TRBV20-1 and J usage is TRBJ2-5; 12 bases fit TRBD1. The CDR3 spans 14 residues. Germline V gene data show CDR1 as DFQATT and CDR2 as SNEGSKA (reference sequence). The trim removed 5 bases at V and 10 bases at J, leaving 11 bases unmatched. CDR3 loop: CSAEEWDRGLIQYF. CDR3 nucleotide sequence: TGCAGTGCTGAGGAGTGGGACAGGGGGCTGATCCAGTACTTC.

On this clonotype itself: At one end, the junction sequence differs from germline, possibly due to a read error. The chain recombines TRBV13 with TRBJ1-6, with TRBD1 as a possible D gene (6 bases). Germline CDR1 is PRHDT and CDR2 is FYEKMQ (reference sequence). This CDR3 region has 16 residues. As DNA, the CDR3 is TGTGCCTGCAGCTTGCAGGGGCCGGGCTATAATTCACCCCTCCACTTT. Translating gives CACSLQGPGYNSPLHF. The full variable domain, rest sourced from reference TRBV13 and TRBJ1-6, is AAGVIQSPRHLIKEKRETATLKCYPIPRHDTVYWYQQGPGQDPQFLISFYEKMQSDKGSIPDRFSAQQFSDYHSELNMSSLELGDSALYFCACSLQGPGYNSPLHFGNGTRLTVT.

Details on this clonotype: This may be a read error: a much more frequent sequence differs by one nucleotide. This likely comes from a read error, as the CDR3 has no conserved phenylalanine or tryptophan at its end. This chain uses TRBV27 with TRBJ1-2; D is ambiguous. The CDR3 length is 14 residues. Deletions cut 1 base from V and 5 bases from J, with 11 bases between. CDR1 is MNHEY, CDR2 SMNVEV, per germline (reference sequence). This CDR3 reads CASSLYPYGYGYTS. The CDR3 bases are TGTGCCAGCAGTTTATATCCCTATGGGTATGGCTACACCTCC.

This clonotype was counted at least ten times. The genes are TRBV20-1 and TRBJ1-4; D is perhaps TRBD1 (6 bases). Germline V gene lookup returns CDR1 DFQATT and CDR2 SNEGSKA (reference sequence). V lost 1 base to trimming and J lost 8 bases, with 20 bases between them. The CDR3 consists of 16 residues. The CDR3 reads CSARVGFGGGDEKLFF. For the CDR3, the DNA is TGCAGTGCTAGAGTTGGCTTTGGAGGGGGGGACGAAAAACTGTTTTTT.